This T cell receptor (beta chain) was sequenced in a study of shared clonotypes between healthy human individuals. Study summary: The composition of the donors was two women and a few men aged 18 to 49. General study results and limits: Lower generation probabilities were found for non-shared clonotypes than for those shared by all four donors. What limited the represented genetic and exposure-history diversity was the small number of donors.

Details on this clone: Its antigen is unidentified.

Donors, healthy HIV-negative adults, lacked recent acute infections or vaccinations. This CDR3 comprises 15 residues. The germline V gene has CDR1 SGHDN and CDR2 FVKESK. Trimming cost V 4 bases and J 4 bases; bases outside gene matches: 10. Data came from immunoSEQ multiplex PCR; TCRdb stores just in-frame clones and leaves some out. The data contain over a million clones, approximately 80% of them singletons. This TCR derives from a man aged 18 to 30 in good health. Some clones in this sample may be carry-over from other donors' samples. The material sequenced was memory CD4+ T cells from PBMCs. Indicated subset: CD45RA-negative fraction. The rearrangement uses TRBV14 and TRBJ2-7; TRBD1 aligns across 7 bases. CDR3 protein: CASSLGVGQTYEQYF. The CDR3 nucleotides read TGTGCCAGCAGCCTTGGGGTGGGACAGACGTACGAGCAGTACTTC.